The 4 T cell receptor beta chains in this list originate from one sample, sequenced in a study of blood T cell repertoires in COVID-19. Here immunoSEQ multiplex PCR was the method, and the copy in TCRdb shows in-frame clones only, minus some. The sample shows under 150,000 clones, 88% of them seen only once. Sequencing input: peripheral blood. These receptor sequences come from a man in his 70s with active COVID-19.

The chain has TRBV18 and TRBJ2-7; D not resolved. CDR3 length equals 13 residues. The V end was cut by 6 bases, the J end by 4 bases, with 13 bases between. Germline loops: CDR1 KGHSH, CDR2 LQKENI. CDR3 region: CASSGSLAYEQYF. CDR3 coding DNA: TGTGCCAGCTCGGGCAGTCTCGCTTACGAGCAGTACTTC.

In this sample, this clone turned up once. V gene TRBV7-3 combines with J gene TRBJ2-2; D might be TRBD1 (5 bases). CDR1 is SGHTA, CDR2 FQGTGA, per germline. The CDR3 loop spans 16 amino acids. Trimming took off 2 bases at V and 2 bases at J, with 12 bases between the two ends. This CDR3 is CASSLDAGLNTGELFF. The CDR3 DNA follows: TGTGCCAGCAGCTTAGACGCAGGGCTCAACACCGGGGAGCTGTTTTTT.

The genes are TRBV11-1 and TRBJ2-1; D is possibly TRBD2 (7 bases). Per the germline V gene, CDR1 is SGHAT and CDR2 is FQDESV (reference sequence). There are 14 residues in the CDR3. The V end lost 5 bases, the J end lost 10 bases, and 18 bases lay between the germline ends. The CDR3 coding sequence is TGTGCCAGCAGCCATCCCGAGGGGGGGCGCGAGCAGTTCTTC. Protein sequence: CASSHPEGGREQFF. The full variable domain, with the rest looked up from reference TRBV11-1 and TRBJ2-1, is EAEVAQSPRYKITEKSQAVAFWCDPISGHATLYWYRQILGQGPELLVQFQDESVVDDSQLPKDRFSAERLKGVDSTLKIQPAELGDSAMYLCASSHPEGGREQFFGPGTRLTVL.

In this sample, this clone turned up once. The CDR3 DNA reads TGTGCCAGCAGTCGACAGGGGGCAGGAGAAATCGCGGCCCAGCATTTT. Residues: CASSRQGAGEIAAQHF. The J gene is TRBJ1-5, the V gene TRBV6-6; 10 bases agree with TRBD1. This CDR3 has 16 residues. CDR1 and CDR2 from the germline V gene are MNHNY and SVGAGI (reference sequence). V trimming: 5 bases; J trimming: 11 bases; junction bases outside the gene matches: 15.